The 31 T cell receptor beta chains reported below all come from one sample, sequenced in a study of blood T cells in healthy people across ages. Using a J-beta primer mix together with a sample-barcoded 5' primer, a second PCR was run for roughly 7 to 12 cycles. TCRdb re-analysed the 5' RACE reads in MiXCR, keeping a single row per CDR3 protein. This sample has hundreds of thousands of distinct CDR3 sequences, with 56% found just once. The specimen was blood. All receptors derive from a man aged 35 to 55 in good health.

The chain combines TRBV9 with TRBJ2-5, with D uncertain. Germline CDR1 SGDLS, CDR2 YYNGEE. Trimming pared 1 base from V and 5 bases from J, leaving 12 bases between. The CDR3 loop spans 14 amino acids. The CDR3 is CASSVRPAQETQYF. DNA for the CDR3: TGTGCCAGCAGCGTAAGACCAGCCCAGGAGACCCAGTACTTC.

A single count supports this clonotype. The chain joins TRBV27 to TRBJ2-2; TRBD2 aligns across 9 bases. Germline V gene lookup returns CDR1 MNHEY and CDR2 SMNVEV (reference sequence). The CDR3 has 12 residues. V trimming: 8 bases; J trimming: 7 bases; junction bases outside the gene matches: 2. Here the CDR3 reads CASGTSSGELFF. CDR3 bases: TGTGCCAGCGGGACTAGCAGCGGGGAGCTGTTTTTT.

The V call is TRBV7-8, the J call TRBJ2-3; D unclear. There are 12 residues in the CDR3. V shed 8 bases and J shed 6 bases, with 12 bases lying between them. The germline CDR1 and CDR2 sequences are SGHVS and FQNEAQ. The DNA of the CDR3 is TGTGCCAGCGCAGTGGTCTTGGATACGCAGTATTTT. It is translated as CASAVVLDTQYF.

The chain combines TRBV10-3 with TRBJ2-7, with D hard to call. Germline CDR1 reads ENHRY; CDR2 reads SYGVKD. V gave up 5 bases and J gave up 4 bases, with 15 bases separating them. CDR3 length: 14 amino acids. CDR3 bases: TGTGCCATCAGTCCGGACGGAACCCCTTACGAGCAGTACTTC. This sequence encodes CAISPDGTPYEQYF.

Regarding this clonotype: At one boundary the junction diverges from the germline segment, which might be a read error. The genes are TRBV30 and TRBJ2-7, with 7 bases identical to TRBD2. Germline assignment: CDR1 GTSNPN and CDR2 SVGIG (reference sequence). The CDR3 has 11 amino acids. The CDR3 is CAWSQGGERYF. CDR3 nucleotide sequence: TGTGCCTGGAGTCAGGGAGGGGAGCGGTACTTC.

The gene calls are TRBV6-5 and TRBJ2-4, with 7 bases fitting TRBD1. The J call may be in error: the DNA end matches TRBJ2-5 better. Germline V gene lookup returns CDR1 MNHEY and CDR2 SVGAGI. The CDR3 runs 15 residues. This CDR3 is CASSSTTGSRETQYF. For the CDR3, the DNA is TGTGCCAGCAGTTCCACGACAGGGTCGAGGGAGACCCAGTACTTC.

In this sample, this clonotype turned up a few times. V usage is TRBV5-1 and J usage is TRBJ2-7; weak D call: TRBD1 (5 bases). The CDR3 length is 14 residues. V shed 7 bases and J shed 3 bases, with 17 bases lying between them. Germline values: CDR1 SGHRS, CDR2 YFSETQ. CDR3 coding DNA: TGCGCCAGCCGCCGAGACGACAGCCGCTACGAGCAGTACTTC. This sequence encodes CASRRDDSRYEQYF.

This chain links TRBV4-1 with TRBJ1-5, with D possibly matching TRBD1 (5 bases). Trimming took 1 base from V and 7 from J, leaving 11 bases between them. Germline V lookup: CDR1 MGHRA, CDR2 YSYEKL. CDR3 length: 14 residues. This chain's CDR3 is CASSQAQGNQPQHF. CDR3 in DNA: TGCGCCAGCAGCCAAGCCCAGGGTAACCAGCCCCAGCATTTT.

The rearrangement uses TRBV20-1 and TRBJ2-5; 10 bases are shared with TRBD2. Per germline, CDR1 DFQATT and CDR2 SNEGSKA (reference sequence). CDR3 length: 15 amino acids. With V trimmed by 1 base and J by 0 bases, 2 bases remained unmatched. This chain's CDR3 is CSARVAGGYQETQYF. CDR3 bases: TGCAGTGCTAGAGTAGCGGGGGGTTACCAAGAGACCCAGTACTTC.

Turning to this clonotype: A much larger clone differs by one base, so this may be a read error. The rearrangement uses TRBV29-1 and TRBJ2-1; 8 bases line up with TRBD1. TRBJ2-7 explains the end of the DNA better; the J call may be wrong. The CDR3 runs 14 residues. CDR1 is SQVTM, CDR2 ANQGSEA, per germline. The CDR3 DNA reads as TGCAGCGTGACAGGGGACATCTCCTACAATGAGCAGTACTTC. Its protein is CSVTGDISYNEQYF.

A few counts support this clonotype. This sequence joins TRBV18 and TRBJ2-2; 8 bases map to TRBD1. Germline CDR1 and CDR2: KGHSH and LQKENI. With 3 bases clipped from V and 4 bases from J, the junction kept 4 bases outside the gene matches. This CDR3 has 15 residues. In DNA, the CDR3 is TGTGCCAGCTCACCTCGCCAGGGGGCCACCGGGGAGCTGTTTTTT. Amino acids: CASSPRQGATGELFF.

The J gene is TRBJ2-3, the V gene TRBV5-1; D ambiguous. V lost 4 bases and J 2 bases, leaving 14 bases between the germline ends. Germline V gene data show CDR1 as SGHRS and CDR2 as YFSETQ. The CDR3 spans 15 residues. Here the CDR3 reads CASSPDGPPTDTQYF. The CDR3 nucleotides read TGCGCCAGCAGCCCGGACGGTCCTCCCACAGATACGCAGTATTTT.

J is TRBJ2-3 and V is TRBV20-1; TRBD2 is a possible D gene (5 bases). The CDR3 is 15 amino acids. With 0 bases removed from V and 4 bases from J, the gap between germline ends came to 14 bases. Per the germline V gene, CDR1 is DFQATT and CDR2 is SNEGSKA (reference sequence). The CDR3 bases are TGCAGTGCTAGAGACGCGGGCTCCAAGCCAGATACGCAGTATTTT. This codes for CSARDAGSKPDTQYF.

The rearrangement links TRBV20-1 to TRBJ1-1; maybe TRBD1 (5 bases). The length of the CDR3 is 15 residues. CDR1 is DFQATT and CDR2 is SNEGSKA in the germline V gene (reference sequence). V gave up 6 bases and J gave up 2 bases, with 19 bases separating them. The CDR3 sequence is CSAPHWGSENTEAFF. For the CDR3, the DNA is TGCAGTGCCCCACATTGGGGCTCGGAAAACACTGAAGCTTTCTTT.

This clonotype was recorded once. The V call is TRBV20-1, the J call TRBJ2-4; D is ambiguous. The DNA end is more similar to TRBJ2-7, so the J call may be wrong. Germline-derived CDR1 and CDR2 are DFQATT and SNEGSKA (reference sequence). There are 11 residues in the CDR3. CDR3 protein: CSAERSYEQYF. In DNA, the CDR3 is TGCAGTGCGGAACGGAGCTACGAGCAGTACTTC.

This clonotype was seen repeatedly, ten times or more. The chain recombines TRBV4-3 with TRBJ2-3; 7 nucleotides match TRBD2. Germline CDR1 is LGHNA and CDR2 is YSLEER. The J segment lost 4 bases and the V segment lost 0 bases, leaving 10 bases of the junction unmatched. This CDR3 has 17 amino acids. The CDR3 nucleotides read TGCGCCAGCAGCCAAGATTTTGGGGGAGGGCCGTCAGATACGCAGTATTTT. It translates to CASSQDFGGGPSDTQYF.

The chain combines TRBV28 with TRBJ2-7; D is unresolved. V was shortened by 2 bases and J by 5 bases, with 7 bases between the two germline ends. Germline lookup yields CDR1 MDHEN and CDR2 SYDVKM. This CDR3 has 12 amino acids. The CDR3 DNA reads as TGTGCCAGCAGTTTAAAACGAGACGAGCAGTACTTC. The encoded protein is CASSLKRDEQYF.

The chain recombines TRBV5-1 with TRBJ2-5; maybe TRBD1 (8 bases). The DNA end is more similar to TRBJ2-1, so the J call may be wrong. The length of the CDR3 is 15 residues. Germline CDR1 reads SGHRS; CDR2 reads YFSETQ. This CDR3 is CASSLGTGSGGEQFF. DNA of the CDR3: TGCGCCAGCAGCTTGGGGACAGGGTCGGGGGGTGAGCAGTTCTTC.

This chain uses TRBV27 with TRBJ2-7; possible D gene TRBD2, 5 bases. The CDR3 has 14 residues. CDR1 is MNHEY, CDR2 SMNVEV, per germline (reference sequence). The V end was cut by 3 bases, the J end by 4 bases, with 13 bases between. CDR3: CASSFGIGKYEQYF. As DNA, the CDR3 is TGTGCCAGCAGTTTCGGGATAGGGAAATACGAGCAGTACTTC.

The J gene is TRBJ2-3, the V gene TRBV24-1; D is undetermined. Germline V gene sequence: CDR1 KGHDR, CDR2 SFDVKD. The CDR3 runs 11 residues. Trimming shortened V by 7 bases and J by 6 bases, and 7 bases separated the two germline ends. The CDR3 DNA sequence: TGTGCCACCAGCGAGATGGATACGCAGTATTTT. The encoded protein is CATSEMDTQYF.

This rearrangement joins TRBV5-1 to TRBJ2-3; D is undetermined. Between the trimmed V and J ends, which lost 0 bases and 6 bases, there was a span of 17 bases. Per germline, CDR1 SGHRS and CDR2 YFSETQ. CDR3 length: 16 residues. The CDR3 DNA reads TGCGCCAGCAGCTTGGTCGTGACCGATCTTTCCGATACGCAGTATTTT. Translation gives CASSLVVTDLSDTQYF.

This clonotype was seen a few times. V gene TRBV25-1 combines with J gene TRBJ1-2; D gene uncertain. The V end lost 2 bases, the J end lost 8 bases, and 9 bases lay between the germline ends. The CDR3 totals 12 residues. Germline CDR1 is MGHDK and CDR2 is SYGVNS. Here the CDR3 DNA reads TGTGCCAGCAGTGAAACGCCCTCCGGCTACACCTTC. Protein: CASSETPSGYTF.

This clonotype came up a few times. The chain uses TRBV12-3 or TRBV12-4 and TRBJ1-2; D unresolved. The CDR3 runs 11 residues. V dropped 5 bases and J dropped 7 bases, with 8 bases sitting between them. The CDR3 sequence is CASSTARGYTF. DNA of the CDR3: TGTGCCAGCAGTACAGCCCGTGGCTACACCTTC.

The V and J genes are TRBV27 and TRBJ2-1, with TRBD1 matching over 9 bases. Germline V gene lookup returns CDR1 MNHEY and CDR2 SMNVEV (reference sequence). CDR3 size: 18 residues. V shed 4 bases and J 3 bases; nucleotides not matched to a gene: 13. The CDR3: CASSSLTGPGQGYNEQFF. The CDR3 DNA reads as TGTGCCAGCAGTTCTCTTACGGGGCCGGGACAGGGCTACAATGAGCAGTTCTTC.

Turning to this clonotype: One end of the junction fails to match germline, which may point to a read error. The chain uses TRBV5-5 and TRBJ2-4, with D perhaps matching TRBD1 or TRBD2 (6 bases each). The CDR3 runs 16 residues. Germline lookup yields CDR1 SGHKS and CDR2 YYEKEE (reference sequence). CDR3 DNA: TGTGCCAGCAGCTTGCTTGGGGGGCAGGCCAAAAACAGTCAGTACTTC. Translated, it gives CASSLLGGQAKNSQYF.

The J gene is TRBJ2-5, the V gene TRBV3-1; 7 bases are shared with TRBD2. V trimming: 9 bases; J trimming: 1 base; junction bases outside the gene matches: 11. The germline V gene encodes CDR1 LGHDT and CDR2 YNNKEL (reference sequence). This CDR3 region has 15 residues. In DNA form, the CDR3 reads TGTGCCAGTAAACCCTTCGGGAGGCCCCAAGAGACCCAGTACTTC. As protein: CASKPFGRPQETQYF.

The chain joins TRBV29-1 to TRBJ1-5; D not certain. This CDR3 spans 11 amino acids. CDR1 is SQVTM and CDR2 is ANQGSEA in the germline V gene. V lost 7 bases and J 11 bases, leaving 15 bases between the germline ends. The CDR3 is CSAWFLGTQHF. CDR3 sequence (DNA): TGCAGCGCATGGTTTTTGGGGACCCAGCATTTT. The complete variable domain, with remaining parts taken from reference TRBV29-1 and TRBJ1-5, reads SAVISQKPSRDICQRGTSLTIQCQVDSQVTMMFWYRQQPGQSLTLIATANQGSEATYESGFVIDKFPISRPNLTFSTLTVSNMSPEDSSIYLCSAWFLGTQHFGDGTRLSIL.

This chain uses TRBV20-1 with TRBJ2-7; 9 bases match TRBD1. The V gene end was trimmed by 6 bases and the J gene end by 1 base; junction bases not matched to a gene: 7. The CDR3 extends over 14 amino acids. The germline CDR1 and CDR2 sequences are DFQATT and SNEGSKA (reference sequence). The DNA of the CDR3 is TGCAGTGCCACCCCGGGGACAGGGTCCTACGAGCAGTACTTC. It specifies CSATPGTGSYEQYF.

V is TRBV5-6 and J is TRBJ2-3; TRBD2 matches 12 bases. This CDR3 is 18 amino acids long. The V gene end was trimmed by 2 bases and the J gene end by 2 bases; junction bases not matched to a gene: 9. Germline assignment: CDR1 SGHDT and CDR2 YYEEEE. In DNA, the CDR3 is TGTGCCAGCAGCTTTGTGAGACTAGCGGGGGCCTTCACAGATACGCAGTATTTT. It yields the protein CASSFVRLAGAFTDTQYF.

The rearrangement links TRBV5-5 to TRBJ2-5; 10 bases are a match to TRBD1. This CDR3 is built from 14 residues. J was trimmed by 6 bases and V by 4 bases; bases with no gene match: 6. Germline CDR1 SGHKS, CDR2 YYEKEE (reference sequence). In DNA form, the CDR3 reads TGTGCCAGCAGCCCGACAGGGGGCAAGAAGACCCAGTACTTC. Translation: CASSPTGGKKTQYF.

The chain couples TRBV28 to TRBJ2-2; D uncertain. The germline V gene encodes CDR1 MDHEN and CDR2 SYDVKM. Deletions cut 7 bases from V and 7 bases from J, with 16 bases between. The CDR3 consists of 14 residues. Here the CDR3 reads CASIPATGRGELFF. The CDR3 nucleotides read TGTGCCAGCATCCCAGCAACGGGCCGCGGGGAGCTGTTTTTT.